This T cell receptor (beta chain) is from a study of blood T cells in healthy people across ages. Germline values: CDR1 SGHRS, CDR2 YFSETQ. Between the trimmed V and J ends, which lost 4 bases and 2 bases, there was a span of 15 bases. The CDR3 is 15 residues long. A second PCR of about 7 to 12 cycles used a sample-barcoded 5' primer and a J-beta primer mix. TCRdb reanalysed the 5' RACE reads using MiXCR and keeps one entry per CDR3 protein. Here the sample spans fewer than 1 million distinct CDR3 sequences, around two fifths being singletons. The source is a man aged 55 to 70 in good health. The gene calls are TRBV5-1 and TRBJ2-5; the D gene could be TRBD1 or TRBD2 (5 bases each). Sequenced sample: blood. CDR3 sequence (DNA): TGCGCCAGCAGCCCGGTGGTCGGGACGCAAGAGACCCAGTACTTC. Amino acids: CASSPVVGTQETQYF.